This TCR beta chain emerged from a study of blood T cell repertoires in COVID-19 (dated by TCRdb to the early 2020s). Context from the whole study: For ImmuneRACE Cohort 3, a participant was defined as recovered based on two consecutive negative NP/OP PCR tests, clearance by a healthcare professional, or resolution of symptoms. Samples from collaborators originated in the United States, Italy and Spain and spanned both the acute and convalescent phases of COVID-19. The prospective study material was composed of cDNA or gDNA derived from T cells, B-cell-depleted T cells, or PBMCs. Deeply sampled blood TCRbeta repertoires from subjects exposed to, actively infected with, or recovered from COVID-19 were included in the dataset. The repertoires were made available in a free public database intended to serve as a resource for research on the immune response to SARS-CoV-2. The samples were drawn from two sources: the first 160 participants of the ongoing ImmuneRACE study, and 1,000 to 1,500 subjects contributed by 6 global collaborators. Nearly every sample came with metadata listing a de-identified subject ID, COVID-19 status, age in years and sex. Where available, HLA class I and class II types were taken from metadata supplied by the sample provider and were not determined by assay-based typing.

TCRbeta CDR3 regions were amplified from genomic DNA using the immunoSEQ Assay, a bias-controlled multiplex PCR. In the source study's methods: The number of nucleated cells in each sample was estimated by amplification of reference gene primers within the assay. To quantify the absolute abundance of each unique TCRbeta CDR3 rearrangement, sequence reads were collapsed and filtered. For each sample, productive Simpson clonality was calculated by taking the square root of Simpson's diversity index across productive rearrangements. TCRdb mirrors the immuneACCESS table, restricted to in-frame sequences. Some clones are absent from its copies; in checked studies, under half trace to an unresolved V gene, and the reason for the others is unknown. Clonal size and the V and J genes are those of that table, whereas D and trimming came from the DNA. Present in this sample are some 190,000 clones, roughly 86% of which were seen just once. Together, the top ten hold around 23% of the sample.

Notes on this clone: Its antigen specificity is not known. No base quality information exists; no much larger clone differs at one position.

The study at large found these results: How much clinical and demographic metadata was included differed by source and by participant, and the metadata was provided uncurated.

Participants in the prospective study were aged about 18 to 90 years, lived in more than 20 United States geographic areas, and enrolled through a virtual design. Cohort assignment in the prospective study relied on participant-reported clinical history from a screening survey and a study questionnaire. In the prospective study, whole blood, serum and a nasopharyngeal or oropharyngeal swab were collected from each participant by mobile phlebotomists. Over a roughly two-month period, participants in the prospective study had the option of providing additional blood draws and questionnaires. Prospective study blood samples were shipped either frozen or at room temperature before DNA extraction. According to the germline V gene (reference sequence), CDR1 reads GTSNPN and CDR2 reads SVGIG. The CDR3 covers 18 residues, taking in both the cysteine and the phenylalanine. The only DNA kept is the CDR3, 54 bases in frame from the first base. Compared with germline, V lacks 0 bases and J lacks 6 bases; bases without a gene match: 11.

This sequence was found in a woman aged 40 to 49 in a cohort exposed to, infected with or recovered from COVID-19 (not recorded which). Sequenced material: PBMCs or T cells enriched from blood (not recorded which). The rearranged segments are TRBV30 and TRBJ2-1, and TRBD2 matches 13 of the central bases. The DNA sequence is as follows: TGTGCCTGGAGTGTACCTCCGATTAGGACTAGCGGGAGCAATGAGCAGTTCTTC. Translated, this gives CAWSVPPIRTSGSNEQFF.